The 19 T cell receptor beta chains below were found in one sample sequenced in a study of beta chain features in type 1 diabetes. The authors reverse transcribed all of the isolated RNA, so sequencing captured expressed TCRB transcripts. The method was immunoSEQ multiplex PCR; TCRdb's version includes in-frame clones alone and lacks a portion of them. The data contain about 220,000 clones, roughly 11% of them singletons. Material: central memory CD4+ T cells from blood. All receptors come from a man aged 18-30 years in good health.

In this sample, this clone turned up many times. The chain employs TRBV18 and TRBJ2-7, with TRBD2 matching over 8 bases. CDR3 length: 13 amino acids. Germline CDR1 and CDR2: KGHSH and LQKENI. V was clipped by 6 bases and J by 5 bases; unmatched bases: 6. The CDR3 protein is CASSIAGRDEQYF. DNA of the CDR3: TGTGCCAGCTCGATAGCGGGACGTGACGAGCAGTACTTC. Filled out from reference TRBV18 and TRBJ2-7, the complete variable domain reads NAGVMQNPRHLVRRRGQEARLRCSPMKGHSHVYWYRQLPEEGLKFMVYLQKENIIDESGMPKERFSAEFPKEGPSILRIQQVVRGDSAAYFCASSIAGRDEQYFGPGTRLTVT.

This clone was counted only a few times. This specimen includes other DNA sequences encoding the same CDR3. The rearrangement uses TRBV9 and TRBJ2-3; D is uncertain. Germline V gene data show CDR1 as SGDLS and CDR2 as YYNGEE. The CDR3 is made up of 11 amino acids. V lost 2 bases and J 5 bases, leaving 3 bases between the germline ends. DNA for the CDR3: TGTGCCAGCAGCGTTGGAGATACGCAGTATTTT. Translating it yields CASSVGDTQYF.

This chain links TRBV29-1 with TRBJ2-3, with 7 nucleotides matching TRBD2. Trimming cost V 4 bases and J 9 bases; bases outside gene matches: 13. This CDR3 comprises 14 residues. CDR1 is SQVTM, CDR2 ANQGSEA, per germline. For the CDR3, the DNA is TGCAGCGTTGTATTGGGGGGAGGGCCAGGGACGCAGTATTTT. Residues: CSVVLGGGPGTQYF.

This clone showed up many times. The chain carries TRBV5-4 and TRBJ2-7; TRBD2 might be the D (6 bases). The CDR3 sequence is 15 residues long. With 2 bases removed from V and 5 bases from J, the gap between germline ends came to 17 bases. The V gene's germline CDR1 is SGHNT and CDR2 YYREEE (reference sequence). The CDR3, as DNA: TGTGCCAGCAGCTTATTCCCGGGACGGGGGAACGAGCAGTACTTC. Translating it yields CASSLFPGRGNEQYF.

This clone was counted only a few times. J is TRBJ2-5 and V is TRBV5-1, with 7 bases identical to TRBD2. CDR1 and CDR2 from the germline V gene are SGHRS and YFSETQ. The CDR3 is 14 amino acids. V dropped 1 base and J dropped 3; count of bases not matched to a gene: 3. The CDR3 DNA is TGCGCCAGCAGCTTGAGTCTAGCGGAAGAGACCCAGTACTTC. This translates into CASSLSLAEETQYF.

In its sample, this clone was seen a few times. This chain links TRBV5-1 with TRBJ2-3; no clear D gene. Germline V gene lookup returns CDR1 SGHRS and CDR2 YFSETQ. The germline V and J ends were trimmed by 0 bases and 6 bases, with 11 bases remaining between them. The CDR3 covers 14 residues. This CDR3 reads CASSLDRVADTQYF. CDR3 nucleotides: TGCGCCAGCAGCTTGGATCGGGTGGCTGATACGCAGTATTTT. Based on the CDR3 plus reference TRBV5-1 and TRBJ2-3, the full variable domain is KAGVTQTPRYLIKTRGQQVTLSCSPISGHRSVSWYQQTPGQGLQFLFEYFSETQRNKGNFPGRFSGRQFSNSRSEMNVSTLELGDSALYLCASSLDRVADTQYFGPGTRLTVL.

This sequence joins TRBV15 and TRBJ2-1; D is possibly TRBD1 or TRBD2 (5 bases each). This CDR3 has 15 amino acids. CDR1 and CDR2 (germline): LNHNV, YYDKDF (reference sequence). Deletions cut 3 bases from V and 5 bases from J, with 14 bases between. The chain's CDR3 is CATSRSTGTNNEQFF. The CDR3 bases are TGTGCCACCAGCAGGTCTACCGGGACCAACAATGAGCAGTTCTTC.

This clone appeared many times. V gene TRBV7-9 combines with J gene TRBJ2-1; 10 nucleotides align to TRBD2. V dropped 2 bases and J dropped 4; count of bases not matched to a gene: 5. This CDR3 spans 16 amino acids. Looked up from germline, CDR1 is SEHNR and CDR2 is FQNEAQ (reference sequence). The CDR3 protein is CASSLSLAGVYNEQFF. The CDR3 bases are TGTGCCAGCAGCTTAAGTCTAGCGGGAGTTTACAATGAGCAGTTCTTC.

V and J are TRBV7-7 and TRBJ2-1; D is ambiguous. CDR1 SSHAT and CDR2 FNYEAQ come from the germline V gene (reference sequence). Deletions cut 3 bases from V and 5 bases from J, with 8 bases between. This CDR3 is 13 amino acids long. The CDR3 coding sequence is TGTGCCAGCAGCTTCTCACAGAACAATGAGCAGTTCTTC. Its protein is CASSFSQNNEQFF.

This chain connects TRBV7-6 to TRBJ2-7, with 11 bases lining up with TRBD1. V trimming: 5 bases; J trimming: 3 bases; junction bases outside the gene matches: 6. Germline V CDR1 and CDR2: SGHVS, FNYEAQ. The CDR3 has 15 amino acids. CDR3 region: CASSLVGTGGYEQYF. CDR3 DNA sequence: TGTGCCAGCAGCCTAGTTGGGACAGGGGGCTACGAGCAGTACTTC. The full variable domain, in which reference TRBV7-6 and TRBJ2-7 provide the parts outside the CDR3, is GAGVSQSPRYKVTKRGQDVALRCDPISGHVSLYWYRQALGQGPEFLTYFNYEAQQDKSGLPNDRFSAERPEGSISTLTIQRTEQRDSAMYRCASSLVGTGGYEQYFGPGTRLTVT.

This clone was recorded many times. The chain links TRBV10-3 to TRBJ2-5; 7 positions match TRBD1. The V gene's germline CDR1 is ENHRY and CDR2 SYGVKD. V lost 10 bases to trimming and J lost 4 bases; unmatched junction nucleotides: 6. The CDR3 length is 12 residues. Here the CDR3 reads CATRQGLETQYF. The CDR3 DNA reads TGTGCCACCCGACAGGGTTTAGAGACCCAGTACTTC.

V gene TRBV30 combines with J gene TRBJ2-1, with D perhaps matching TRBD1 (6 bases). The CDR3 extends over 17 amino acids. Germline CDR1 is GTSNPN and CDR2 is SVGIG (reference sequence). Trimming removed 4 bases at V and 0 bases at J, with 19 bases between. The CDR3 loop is CAWTGAGRSVSYNEQFF. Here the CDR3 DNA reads TGTGCCTGGACAGGGGCGGGTCGTTCGGTCTCCTACAATGAGCAGTTCTTC.

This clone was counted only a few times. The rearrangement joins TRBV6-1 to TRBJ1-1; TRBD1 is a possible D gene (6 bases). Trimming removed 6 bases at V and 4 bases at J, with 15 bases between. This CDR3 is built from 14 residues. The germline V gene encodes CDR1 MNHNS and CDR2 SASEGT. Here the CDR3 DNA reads TGTGCCAGCAGCCCACTCAGACAGGCCACTGAAGCTTTCTTT. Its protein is CASSPLRQATEAFF.

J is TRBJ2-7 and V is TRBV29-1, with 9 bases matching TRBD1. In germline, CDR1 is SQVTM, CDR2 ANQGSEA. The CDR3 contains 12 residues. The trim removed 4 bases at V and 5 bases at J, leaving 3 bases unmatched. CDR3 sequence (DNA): TGCAGCGTTGGGGACAGGGACGACGAGCAGTACTTC. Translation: CSVGDRDDEQYF.

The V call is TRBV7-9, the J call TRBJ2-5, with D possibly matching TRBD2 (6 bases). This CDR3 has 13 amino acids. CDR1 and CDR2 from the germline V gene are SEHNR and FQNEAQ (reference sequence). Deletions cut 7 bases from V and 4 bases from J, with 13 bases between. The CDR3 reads CASTRTIGETQYF. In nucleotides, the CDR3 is TGTGCCAGCACCCGGACTATCGGAGAGACCCAGTACTTC.

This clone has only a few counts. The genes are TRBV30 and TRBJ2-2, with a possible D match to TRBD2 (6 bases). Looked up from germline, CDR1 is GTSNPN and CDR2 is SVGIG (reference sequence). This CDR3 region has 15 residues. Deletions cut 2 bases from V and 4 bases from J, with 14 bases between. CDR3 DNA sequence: TGTGCCTGGAGTTATAGGGTTAGCGGCACCGGGGAGCTGTTTTTT. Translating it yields CAWSYRVSGTGELFF. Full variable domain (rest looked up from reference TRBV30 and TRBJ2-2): SQTIHQWPATLVQPVGSPLSLECTVEGTSNPNLYWYRQAAGRGLQLLFYSVGIGQISSEVPQNLSASRPQDRQFILSSKKLLLSDSGFYLCAWSYRVSGTGELFFGEGSRLTVL.

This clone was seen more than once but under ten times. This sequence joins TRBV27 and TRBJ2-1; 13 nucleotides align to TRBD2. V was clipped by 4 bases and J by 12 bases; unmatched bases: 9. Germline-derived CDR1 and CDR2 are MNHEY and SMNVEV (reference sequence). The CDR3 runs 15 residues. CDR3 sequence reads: CASSSGTSGNSLQFF. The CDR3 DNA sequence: TGTGCCAGCAGTTCCGGGACTAGCGGGAATTCCTTGCAGTTCTTC.

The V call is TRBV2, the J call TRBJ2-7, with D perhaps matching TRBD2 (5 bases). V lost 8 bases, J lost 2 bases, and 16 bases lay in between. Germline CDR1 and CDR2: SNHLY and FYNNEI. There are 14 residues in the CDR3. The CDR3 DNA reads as TGTGCCAGCTCCGCGGATCGGGAAGCCTACGAGCAGTACTTC. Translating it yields CASSADREAYEQYF.

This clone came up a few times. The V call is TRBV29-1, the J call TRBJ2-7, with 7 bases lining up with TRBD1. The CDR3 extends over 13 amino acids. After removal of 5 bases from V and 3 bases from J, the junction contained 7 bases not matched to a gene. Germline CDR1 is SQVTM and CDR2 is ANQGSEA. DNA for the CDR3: TGCAGCGTTCAACAGGGGAGAGGCTACGAGCAGTACTTC. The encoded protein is CSVQQGRGYEQYF.